This record concerns one T cell receptor beta chain sequence. These data are taken from a study of blood T cell repertoires in COVID-19. Study summary: There were acute and convalescent COVID-19 samples, and they came from the United States, Italy and Spain.

In the study's own analysis: Reference gene primers were amplified, and this amplification served to estimate nucleated cell counts. This table comes from immunoSEQ multiplex PCR, and its TCRdb copy is limited to in-frame clones, with some not included. V and J calls and clone size follow that table, whereas D and trimming were derived from the DNA. The sample contains tens of thousands of clones, 76% of which appear only once. The junction had 6 bases not matched to a gene; V was cut back by 0 bases and J by 9 bases. Germline V gene data show CDR1 as LNHDA and CDR2 as SQIVND (reference sequence). The CDR3 consists of 15 residues.

The genes are TRBV19 and TRBJ1-5, with 9 positions matching TRBD1. Material: peripheral blood. The receptor's source is a man between 65 and 85 years old with active or convalescent COVID-19. The DNA for the CDR3 is TGTGCCAGTAGTATAGATCTGGACAGGGGCGTGCCCCAGCATTTT. Translating it yields CASSIDLDRGVPQHF.